These 10 T cell receptor beta chains share one sample of origin, sequenced in a study of Ad26.COV2.S vaccination and SARS-CoV-2 variants. TCRdb keeps only in-frame clones here, not all; method: immunoSEQ multiplex PCR. The sample shows under 550,000 clones, 80% to 95% of them seen only once. Regarding treatment: 19 received Ad26.COV2.S at low or high dose, single or two shots; a few received placebo; per-sample allocation not given. The investigators took samples on day 63 after the first vaccine or placebo injection. The sample consisted of peripheral blood, taken in a trial of Ad26.COV2.S vaccine versus placebo. Every receptor here comes from a person aged 18-65 years who received the Ad26.COV2.S COVID-19 vaccine or a placebo.

V and J are TRBV9 and TRBJ2-3, with a tentative D call TRBD2 (6 bases). Per the germline V gene, CDR1 is SGDLS and CDR2 is YYNGEE. V shed 4 bases and J shed 0 bases, with 15 bases lying between them. There are 16 residues in the CDR3. In DNA, the CDR3 is TGTGCCAGCAGCCCCTTTGGGGGAGGAAGCACAGATACGCAGTATTTT. This codes for CASSPFGGGSTDTQYF.

V usage is TRBV9 and J usage is TRBJ2-6; TRBD1 matches 7 bases. The CDR3 sequence is 17 residues long. Trimming took 4 bases from V and 1 from J; bases not matched to a gene: 8. CDR1 is SGDLS, CDR2 YYNGEE, per germline. The CDR3 sequence is CASSPRPTGSGANVLTF. The CDR3 region has the DNA TGTGCCAGCAGCCCGCGGCCGACAGGGTCTGGGGCCAACGTCCTGACTTTC. Based on the CDR3 plus reference TRBV9 and TRBJ2-6, the full variable domain is DSGVTQTPKHLITATGQRVTLRCSPRSGDLSVYWYQQSLDQGLQFLIQYYNGEERAKGNILERFSAQQFPDLHSELNLSSLELGDSALYFCASSPRPTGSGANVLTFGAGSRLTVL.

The chain links TRBV6-5 to TRBJ2-7; TRBD2 matches at 11 bases. The CDR3 totals 15 residues. The junction had 9 bases not matched to a gene; V was cut back by 5 bases and J by 6 bases. CDR1 MNHEY and CDR2 SVGAGI come from the germline V gene. In nucleotides, the CDR3 is TGTGCCAGCAGTCCATTAGCGGGAGGGCCTTTCGAGCAGTACTTC. Translated, it gives CASSPLAGGPFEQYF.

This clone has a single count. The genes are TRBV29-1 and TRBJ2-7; 9 bases match TRBD1. The J segment lost 5 bases and the V segment lost 6 bases, leaving 8 bases of the junction unmatched. The germline gives CDR1 SQVTM, CDR2 ANQGSEA. The CDR3 is 13 amino acids. This CDR3 reads CSVVDRGVDEQYF. In DNA, the CDR3 is TGCAGCGTGGTGGACAGGGGAGTCGACGAGCAGTACTTC.

The gene calls are TRBV10-3 and TRBJ2-2, with 8 bases identical to TRBD2. The CDR3 consists of 17 residues. V dropped 3 bases and J dropped 0; count of bases not matched to a gene: 6. CDR1 ENHRY and CDR2 SYGVKD come from the germline V gene. CDR3 nucleotide sequence: TGTGCCATCAGTGACCCAGGACTAGCAGCGAACACCGGGGAGCTGTTTTTT. This sequence encodes CAISDPGLAANTGELFF.

V gene TRBV6-5 combines with J gene TRBJ2-5, with 7 bases lining up with TRBD2. The CDR3 is made up of 14 amino acids. The ends lost 4 bases at V and 1 base at J; junction bases unmatched: 3. Germline-derived CDR1 and CDR2 are MNHEY and SVGAGI. The CDR3 loop reads CASSSRTSQETQYF. The CDR3 DNA follows: TGTGCCAGCAGTTCCCGGACTAGCCAAGAGACCCAGTACTTC.

Concerning this clone: The sample has other DNA sequences that encode this CDR3 too. The chain carries TRBV4-3 and TRBJ2-5; D is unresolved. The CDR3 is made up of 15 amino acids. V gave up 0 bases and J gave up 5 bases, with 13 bases separating them. Per the germline V gene, CDR1 is LGHNA and CDR2 is YSLEER. CDR3 in DNA: TGCGCCAGCAGCCAAGATGCAGGCGCAAGGGAGACCCAGTACTTC. It is translated as CASSQDAGARETQYF.

This clone was found once. The junction differs from germline at one of its ends, possibly a read error. The rearrangement joins TRBV7-7 to TRBJ2-5; TRBD2 aligns across 7 bases. Germline CDR1 and CDR2: SSHAT and FNYEAQ (reference sequence). This CDR3 contains 15 residues. CDR3 amino acids: CASSLRAGEGETQYF. CDR3 nucleotide sequence: TGTGCTAGCAGCTTAAGGGCGGGAGAGGGGGAGACCCAGTACTTC.

The chain uses TRBV7-2 and TRBJ2-6; TRBD2 matches 8 bases. The CDR3 runs to 15 residues. CDR1 and CDR2 (germline): SGHTA, FQGNSA. After removal of 5 bases from V and 4 bases from J, the junction contained 4 bases not matched to a gene. CDR3 DNA: TGTGCCAGCAGCCCGGGGGGGGGCGGGGCCAACGTCCTGACTTTC. Its protein is CASSPGGGGANVLTF.

The rearrangement uses TRBV10-3 and TRBJ2-2, with D perhaps TRBD2 (5 bases). CDR3 length: 14 residues. Looked up from germline, CDR1 is ENHRY and CDR2 is SYGVKD. Trimming cost V 3 bases and J 1 base, with 6 bases left between them. The CDR3 DNA follows: TGTGCCATCAGTGAACGGGAGAACACCGGGGAGCTGTTTTTT. It yields the protein CAISERENTGELFF.